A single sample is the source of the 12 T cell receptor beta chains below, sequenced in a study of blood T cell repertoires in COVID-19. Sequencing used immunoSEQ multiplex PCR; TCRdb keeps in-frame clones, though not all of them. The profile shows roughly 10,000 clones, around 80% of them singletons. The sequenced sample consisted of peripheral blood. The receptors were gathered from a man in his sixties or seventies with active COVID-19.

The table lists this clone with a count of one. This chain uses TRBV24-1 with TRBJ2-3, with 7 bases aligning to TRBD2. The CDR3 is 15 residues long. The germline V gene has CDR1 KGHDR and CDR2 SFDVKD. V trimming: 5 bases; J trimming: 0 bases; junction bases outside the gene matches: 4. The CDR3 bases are TGTGCCACCAGTGCGGGGGGTACCAGCACAGATACGCAGTATTTT. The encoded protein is CATSAGGTSTDTQYF.

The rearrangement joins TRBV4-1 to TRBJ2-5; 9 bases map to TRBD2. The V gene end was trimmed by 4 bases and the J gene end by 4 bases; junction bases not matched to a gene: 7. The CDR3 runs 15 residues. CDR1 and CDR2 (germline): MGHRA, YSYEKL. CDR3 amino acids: CASSPLGLALETQYF. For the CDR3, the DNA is TGCGCCAGCAGCCCTTTGGGACTAGCATTAGAGACCCAGTACTTC.

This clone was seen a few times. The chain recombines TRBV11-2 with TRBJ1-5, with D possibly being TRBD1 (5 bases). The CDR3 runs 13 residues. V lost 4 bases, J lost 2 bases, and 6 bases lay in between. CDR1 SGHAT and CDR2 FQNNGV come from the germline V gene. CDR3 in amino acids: CASSSQGNQPQHF. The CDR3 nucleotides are TGTGCCAGCAGCTCACAGGGCAATCAGCCCCAGCATTTT. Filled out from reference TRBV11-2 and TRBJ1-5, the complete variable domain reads EAGVAQSPRYKIIEKRQSVAFWCNPISGHATLYWYQQILGQGPKLLIQFQNNGVVDDSQLPKDRFSAERLKGVDSTLKIQPAKLEDSAVYLCASSSQGNQPQHFGDGTRLSIL.

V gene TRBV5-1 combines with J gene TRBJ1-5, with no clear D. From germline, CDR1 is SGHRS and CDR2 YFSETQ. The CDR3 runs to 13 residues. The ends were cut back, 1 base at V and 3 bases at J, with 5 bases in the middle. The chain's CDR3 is CASSLTVNQPQHF. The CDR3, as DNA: TGCGCCAGCAGCTTGACAGTCAATCAGCCCCAGCATTTT.

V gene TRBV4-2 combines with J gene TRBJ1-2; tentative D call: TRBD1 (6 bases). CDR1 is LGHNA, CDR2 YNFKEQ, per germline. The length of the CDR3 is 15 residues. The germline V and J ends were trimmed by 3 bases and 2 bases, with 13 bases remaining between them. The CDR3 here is CASSQSDRTNYGYTF. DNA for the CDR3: TGTGCCAGCAGCCAGTCAGACAGGACAAACTATGGCTACACCTTC.

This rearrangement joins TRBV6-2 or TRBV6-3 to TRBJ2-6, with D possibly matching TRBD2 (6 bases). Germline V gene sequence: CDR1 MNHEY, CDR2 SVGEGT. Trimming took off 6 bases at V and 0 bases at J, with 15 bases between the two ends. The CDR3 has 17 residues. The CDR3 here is CASSDGGLPSGANVLTF. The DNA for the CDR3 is TGTGCCAGCAGCGACGGGGGACTCCCCTCTGGGGCCAACGTCCTGACTTTC.

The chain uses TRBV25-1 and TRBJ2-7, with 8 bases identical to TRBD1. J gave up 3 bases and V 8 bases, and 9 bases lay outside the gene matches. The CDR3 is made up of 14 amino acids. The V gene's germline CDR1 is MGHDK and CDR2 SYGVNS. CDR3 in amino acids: CASDKGQGSYEQYF. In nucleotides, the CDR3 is TGTGCCAGCGACAAAGGACAGGGTAGCTACGAGCAGTACTTC.

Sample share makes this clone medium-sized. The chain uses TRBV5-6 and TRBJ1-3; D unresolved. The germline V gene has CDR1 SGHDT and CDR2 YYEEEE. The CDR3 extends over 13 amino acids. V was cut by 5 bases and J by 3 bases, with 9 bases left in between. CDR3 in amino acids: CASRARGGNTIYF. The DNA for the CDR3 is TGTGCCAGCAGAGCCCGCGGTGGAAACACCATATATTTT.

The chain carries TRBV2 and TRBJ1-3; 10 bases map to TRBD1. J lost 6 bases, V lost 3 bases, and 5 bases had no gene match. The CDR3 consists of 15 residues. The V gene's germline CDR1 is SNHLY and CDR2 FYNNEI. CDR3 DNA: TGTGCCAGCAGTGATGGGGGACAGGGGCCAAACACCATATATTTT. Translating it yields CASSDGGQGPNTIYF. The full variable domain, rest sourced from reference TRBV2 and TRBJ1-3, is EPEVTQTPSHQVTQMGQEVILRCVPISNHLYFYWYRQILGQKVEFLVSFYNNEISEKSEIFDDQFSVERPDGSNFTLKIRSTKLEDSAMYFCASSDGGQGPNTIYFGEGSWLTVV.

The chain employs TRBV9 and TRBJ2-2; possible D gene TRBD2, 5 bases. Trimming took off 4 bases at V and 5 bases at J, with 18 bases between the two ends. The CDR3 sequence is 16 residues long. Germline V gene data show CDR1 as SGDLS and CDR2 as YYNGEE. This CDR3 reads CASSPLGVSGTGELFF. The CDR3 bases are TGTGCCAGCAGCCCCCTAGGCGTGTCGGGAACCGGGGAGCTGTTTTTT.

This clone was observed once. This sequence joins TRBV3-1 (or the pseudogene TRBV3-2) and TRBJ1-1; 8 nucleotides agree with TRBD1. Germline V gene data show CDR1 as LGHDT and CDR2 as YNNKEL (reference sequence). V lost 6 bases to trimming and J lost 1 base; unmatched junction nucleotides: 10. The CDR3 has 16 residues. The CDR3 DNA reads TGTGCCAGCAGACAGACAGGGGTAAGGTCGAACACTGAAGCTTTCTTT. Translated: CASRQTGVRSNTEAFF.

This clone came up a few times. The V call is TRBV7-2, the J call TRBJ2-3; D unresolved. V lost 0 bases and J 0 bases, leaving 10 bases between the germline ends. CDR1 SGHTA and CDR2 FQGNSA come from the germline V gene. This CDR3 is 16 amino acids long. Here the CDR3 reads CASSLAGYLSTDTQYF. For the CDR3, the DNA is TGTGCCAGCAGCTTAGCCGGGTACCTCAGCACAGATACGCAGTATTTT.